Listed here are 15 T cell receptor beta chains from one sample, sequenced in a study of healthy donors' naive CD4 and CD8 T cells. Each TCR library used about 500 ng of total RNA and a linear amplification protocol. TCRdb itself ran the reads through MiXCR, one entry per CDR3 protein. The table lists around 200,000 distinct CDR3 sequences, over 60% of them singletons. What was sequenced was naive CD4+ and CD8+ T cells sorted from blood, pooled from several donors. The receptors stem from a pool of human donors in good health; the sample pools cells from several healthy donors.

The gene calls are TRBV6-6 and TRBJ2-1, with D perhaps assigned TRBD1 or TRBD2 (5 bases each). The CDR3 runs to 12 residues. Per the germline V gene, CDR1 is MNHNY and CDR2 is SVGAGI (reference sequence). V lost 5 bases and J 8 bases, leaving 10 bases between the germline ends. Here the CDR3 DNA reads TGTGCCAGCAGTCTGGGGACCGATGAGCAGTTCTTC. Translating it yields CASSLGTDEQFF.

Note on this clonotype: An end of the junction differs from the germline gene, which may be a read error. This chain links TRBV29-1 with TRBJ2-1; TRBD2 matches at 11 bases. There are 16 residues in the CDR3. In germline, CDR1 is SQVTM, CDR2 ANQGSEA. CDR3 bases: TGCAGCGGGGATCCGGGACTAGCGGACCTATACAATGAGCGGTTCTTC. As protein: CSGDPGLADLYNERFF.

The sample holds one count of this clonotype. The chain is built from TRBV29-1 and TRBJ2-7; TRBD1 or TRBD2 may be the D gene (5 bases each). V shed 1 base and J shed 0 bases, with 10 bases lying between them. The CDR3 runs to 14 residues. The germline V gene encodes CDR1 SQVTM and CDR2 ANQGSEA. Written as DNA, the CDR3 is TGCAGCGTTGAAGGAGAGGGGAGCTCCTACGAGCAGTACTTC. As protein: CSVEGEGSSYEQYF.

This rearrangement joins TRBV6-2 or TRBV6-3 to TRBJ2-1, with TRBD1 matching over 10 bases. V trimming: 5 bases; J trimming: 0 bases; junction bases outside the gene matches: 19. The germline V gene has CDR1 MNHEY and CDR2 SVGEGT. The CDR3 loop spans 21 amino acids. The CDR3 region has the DNA TGTGCCAGCAGTCCCAGGGACAGGGGCCGAGGGGGCGGGAGCTCCTACAATGAGCAGTTCTTC. This sequence encodes CASSPRDRGRGGGSSYNEQFF.

The chain is built from TRBV4-2 and TRBJ2-3; tentative D call: TRBD1 (6 bases). Germline CDR1 reads LGHNA; CDR2 reads YNFKEQ. Trimming cost V 2 bases and J 0 bases, with 9 bases left between them. The CDR3 consists of 15 residues. The CDR3 here is CASSQQGQSTDTQYF. The CDR3 DNA reads as TGTGCCAGCAGCCAACAGGGGCAAAGCACAGATACGCAGTATTTT.

V and J are TRBV5-6 and TRBJ1-1; D ambiguous. CDR3 length: 13 amino acids. The germline gives CDR1 SGHDT, CDR2 YYEEEE. V was clipped by 2 bases and J by 4 bases, with 9 bases between them. The CDR3 loop is CASSLLEVTEAFF. In DNA form, the CDR3 reads TGTGCCAGCAGCTTACTTGAGGTCACTGAAGCTTTCTTT.

The gene calls are TRBV5-4 and TRBJ2-2; possibly TRBD2 for D (6 bases). CDR1 is SGHNT, CDR2 YYREEE, per germline (reference sequence). The CDR3 runs 15 residues. With 4 bases removed from V and 3 bases from J, the gap between germline ends came to 13 bases. The CDR3 sequence is CASSKEGYDTGELFF. CDR3 DNA sequence: TGTGCCAGCAGCAAGGAGGGGTATGACACCGGGGAGCTGTTTTTT.

CDR3 sequence: CSVAPGANNEQFF. CDR3 DNA sequence: TGCAGCGTTGCACCGGGAGCCAACAATGAGCAGTTCTTC. The V call is TRBV29-1, the J call TRBJ2-1, with D possibly TRBD2 on 6 matching bases. V gave up 4 bases and J gave up 5 bases, with 12 bases separating them. There are 13 residues in the CDR3. CDR1 is SQVTM, CDR2 ANQGSEA, per germline.

CDR3 DNA sequence: TGTGCCAGCAACCACGGGGGAGGTAGCACAGATACGCAGTATTTT. Its translation is CASNHGGGSTDTQYF. The chain is built from TRBV5-4 and TRBJ2-3; D possibly corresponds to TRBD2 (6 bases). This CDR3 contains 15 residues. Germline CDR1 is SGHNT and CDR2 is YYREEE (reference sequence). Trimming removed 6 bases from V and 0 bases from J, with 14 bases in between.

A few counts support this clonotype. The chain links TRBV5-4 to TRBJ2-1; 9 bases line up with TRBD1. The CDR3 has 14 amino acids. Germline V gene lookup returns CDR1 SGHNT and CDR2 YYREEE (reference sequence). V trimming: 4 bases; J trimming: 3 bases; junction bases outside the gene matches: 2. In DNA, the CDR3 is TGTGCCAGCAGCCGGGACAGGGACTACAATGAGCAGTTCTTC. Amino acid sequence: CASSRDRDYNEQFF.

The chain links TRBV5-1 to TRBJ1-1; D not certain. The CDR3 loop spans 13 amino acids. Trimming removed 2 bases at V and 1 base at J, with 6 bases between. Germline CDR1 reads SGHRS; CDR2 reads YFSETQ. CDR3 DNA sequence: TGCGCCAGCAGCTTCGGTACGAACACTGAAGCTTTCTTT. It translates to CASSFGTNTEAFF.

This clonotype was seen a handful of times. V is TRBV11-2 and J is TRBJ2-1; D is unclear. Per germline, CDR1 SGHAT and CDR2 FQNNGV. This CDR3 is 15 amino acids long. Trimming removed 8 bases from V and 0 bases from J, with 14 bases in between. The CDR3 loop reads CASSWASSSYNEQFF. The CDR3 DNA reads as TGTGCCAGCTCATGGGCTTCCAGCTCCTACAATGAGCAGTTCTTC.

The chain combines TRBV12-3 or TRBV12-4 with TRBJ2-6; 7 bases match TRBD2. The V gene end was trimmed by 1 base and the J gene end by 4 bases; junction bases not matched to a gene: 7. This CDR3 comprises 17 residues. This CDR3 reads CASSLGAGVTGANVLTF. The CDR3 bases are TGTGCCAGCAGTTTAGGGGCGGGAGTTACCGGGGCCAACGTCCTGACTTTC.

This sequence joins TRBV20-1 and TRBJ1-1; D is possibly TRBD1 (5 bases). Germline CDR1 is DFQATT and CDR2 is SNEGSKA (reference sequence). Trimming removed 1 base from V and 4 bases from J, with 13 bases in between. The CDR3 spans 14 residues. CDR3 DNA sequence: TGCAGTGCTAGAGTCGAGGGCGGGGGCACTGAAGCTTTCTTT. This translates into CSARVEGGGTEAFF.

The J gene is TRBJ2-1, the V gene TRBV5-6; 10 bases align to TRBD2. V lost 5 bases, J lost 7 bases, and 15 bases stayed unmatched. This CDR3 is 17 amino acids long. The V gene's germline CDR1 is SGHDT and CDR2 YYEEEE. CDR3 amino acids: CASRQGGISGGKNEQFF. The CDR3 bases are TGTGCCAGCAGACAAGGAGGGATTAGCGGGGGGAAAAATGAGCAGTTCTTC.